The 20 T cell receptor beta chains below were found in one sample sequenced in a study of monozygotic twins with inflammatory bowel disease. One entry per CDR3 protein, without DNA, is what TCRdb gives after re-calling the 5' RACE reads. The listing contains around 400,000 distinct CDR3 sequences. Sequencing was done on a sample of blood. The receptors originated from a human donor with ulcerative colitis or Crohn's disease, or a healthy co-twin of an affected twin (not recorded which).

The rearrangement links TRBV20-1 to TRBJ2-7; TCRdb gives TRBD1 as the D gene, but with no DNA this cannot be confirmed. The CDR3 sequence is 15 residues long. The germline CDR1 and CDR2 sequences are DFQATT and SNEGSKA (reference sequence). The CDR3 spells CSAFALQGANYEQYF.

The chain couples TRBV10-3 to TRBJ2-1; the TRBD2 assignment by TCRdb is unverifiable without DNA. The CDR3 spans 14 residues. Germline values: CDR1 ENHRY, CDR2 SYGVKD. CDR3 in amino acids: CAISTSGSGYEQFF.

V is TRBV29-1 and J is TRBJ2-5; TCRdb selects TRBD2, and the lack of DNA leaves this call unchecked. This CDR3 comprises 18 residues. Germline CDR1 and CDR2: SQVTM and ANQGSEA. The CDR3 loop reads CSHSISGLGRRRPRDQYF.

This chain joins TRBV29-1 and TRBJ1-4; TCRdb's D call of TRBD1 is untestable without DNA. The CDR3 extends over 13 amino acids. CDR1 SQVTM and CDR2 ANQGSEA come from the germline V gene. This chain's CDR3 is CSTTGPGGEKLFF.

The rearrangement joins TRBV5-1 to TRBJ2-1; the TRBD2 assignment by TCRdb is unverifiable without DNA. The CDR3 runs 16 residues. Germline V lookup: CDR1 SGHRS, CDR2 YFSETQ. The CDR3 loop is CASSIASGGGYNEQFF.

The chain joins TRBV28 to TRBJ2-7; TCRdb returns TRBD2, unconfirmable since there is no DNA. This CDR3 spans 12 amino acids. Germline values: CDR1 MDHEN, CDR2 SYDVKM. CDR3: CASTSGYYEQYF.

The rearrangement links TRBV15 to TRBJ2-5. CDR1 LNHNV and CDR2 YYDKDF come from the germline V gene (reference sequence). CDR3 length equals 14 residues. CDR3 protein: CATSRDLAAETQYF.

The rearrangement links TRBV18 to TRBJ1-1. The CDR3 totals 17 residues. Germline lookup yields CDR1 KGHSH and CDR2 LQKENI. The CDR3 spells CASSRGTPSTGIPEAFF.

The CDR3 spells CSAKLQGELRFF. V usage is TRBV20-1 and J usage is TRBJ2-1; the D gene TCRdb calls, TRBD1, cannot be checked with no DNA. The germline V gene encodes CDR1 DFQATT and CDR2 SNEGSKA (reference sequence). This CDR3 is 12 amino acids long.

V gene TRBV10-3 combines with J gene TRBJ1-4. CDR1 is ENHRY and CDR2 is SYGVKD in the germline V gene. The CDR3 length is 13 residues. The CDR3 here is CAISDGGGEKLFF.

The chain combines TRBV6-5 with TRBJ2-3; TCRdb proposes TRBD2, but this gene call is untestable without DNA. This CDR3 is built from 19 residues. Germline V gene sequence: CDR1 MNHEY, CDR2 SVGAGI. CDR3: CASSYSFQTRLASTDTQYF.

CDR3 loop: CASSPGTGGEEAFF. This chain uses TRBV27 with TRBJ1-1; TCRdb proposes TRBD1, but this gene call is untestable without DNA. Germline V gene sequence: CDR1 MNHEY, CDR2 SMNVEV (reference sequence). This CDR3 is 14 amino acids long.

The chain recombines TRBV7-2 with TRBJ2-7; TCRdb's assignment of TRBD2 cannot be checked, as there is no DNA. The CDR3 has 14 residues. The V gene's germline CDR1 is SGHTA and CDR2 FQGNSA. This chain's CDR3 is CASSLLGTRDEQYF.

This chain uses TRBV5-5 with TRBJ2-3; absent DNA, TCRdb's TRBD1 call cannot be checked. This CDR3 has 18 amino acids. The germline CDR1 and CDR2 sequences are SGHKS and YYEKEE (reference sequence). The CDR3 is CASSLSHLQGTGTDTQYF.

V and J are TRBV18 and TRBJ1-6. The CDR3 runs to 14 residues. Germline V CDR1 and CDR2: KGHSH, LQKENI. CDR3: CASSPSGADSPLHF.

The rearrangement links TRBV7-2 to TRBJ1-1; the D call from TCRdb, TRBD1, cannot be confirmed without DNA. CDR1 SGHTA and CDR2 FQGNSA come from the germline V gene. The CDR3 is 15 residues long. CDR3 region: CASSSPDRGNTEAFF.

Here the CDR3 reads CATWSTGANGELFF. The rearrangement uses TRBV10-3 and TRBJ2-2; without DNA, the TCRdb call of TRBD1 cannot be checked. The CDR3 consists of 14 residues. Germline V gene sequence: CDR1 ENHRY, CDR2 SYGVKD.

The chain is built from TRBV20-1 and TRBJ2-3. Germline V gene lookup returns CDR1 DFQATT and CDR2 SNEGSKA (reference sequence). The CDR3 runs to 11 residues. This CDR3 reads CSATSTDTQYF.

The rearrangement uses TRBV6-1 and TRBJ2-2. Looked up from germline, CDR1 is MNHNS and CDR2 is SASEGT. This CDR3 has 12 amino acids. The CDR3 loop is CASSEVLGELFF.

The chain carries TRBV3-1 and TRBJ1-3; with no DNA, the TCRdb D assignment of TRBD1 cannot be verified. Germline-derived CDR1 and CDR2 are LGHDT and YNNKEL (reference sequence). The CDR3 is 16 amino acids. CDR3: CASSQVKGIKGNTIYF.